The 6 T cell receptor beta chains listed next were all sequenced from one sample in a study of neurological immune-mediated disorders. TCRdb redid the calling of the 5' RACE reads with MiXCR, one entry per CDR3 protein. The table lists tens of thousands of distinct CDR3 sequences, about 9.9% of them singletons. The sequencing input was CD4+ T cells from blood. The receptors originated from a woman in her 30s with HTLV-1-associated myelopathy (HAM/TSP).

This clonotype was found many times. The CDR3 DNA sequence: TGTGCCAGCAGACCAACACGGGATGAGCAGTTCTTC. Translation: CASRPTRDEQFF. This chain connects TRBV6-1 to TRBJ2-1; D is undetermined. The CDR3 spans 12 residues. The germline V and J ends were trimmed by 6 bases and 8 bases, with 11 bases remaining between them. Germline-derived CDR1 and CDR2 are MNHNS and SASEGT.

This clonotype was seen repeatedly, ten times or more. The chain couples TRBV20-1 to TRBJ2-1; D is uncertain. V gave up 0 bases and J gave up 1 base, with 10 bases separating them. Germline V lookup: CDR1 DFQATT, CDR2 SNEGSKA (reference sequence). The CDR3 totals 15 residues. CDR3 residues: CSARDPGTSYNEQFF. The CDR3 DNA is TGCAGTGCTAGAGATCCCGGCACTTCCTACAATGAGCAGTTCTTC.

This clonotype turned up a few times. Its ends do not fully match the called genes, so a read error is possible. V usage is TRBV5-1 and J usage is TRBJ2-6; unclear D gene. The CDR3 consists of 14 residues. The germline V gene encodes CDR1 SGHRS and CDR2 YFSETQ. CDR3: CASSLGHGDNVLTF. The CDR3 DNA reads TGCGCCAGCAGCTTGGGGCATGGGGACAACGTCCTGACTTTC.

This clonotype was recorded many times. The rearrangement joins TRBV3-1 to TRBJ1-5, with D uncertain. CDR3 length equals 15 residues. The V gene's germline CDR1 is LGHDT and CDR2 YNNKEL (reference sequence). Between the trimmed V and J ends, which lost 0 bases and 6 bases, there was a span of 12 bases. This CDR3 reads CASSQDRGAGQPQHF. The CDR3, as DNA: TGTGCCAGCAGCCAAGATCGTGGAGCTGGTCAGCCCCAGCATTTT. The complete variable domain, with remaining parts taken from reference TRBV3-1 and TRBJ1-5, reads DTAVSQTPKYLVTQMGNDKSIKCEQNLGHDTMYWYKQDSKKFLKIMFSYNNKELIINETVPNRFSPKSPDKAHLNLHINSLELGDSAVYFCASSQDRGAGQPQHFGDGTRLSIL.

This clonotype was seen at least ten times. V is TRBV5-1 and J is TRBJ2-1; TRBD1 matches 11 bases. Germline V CDR1 and CDR2: SGHRS, YFSETQ. V lost 1 base, J lost 8 bases, and 5 bases stayed unmatched. The CDR3 covers 15 residues. The DNA for the CDR3 is TGCGCCAGCAGCTTGACGGGACAGGGGGTCGATGAGCAGTTCTTC. This gives the protein CASSLTGQGVDEQFF.

This clonotype was detected ten times or more. The V and J genes are TRBV6-5 and TRBJ2-2; perhaps D is TRBD1 or TRBD2 (6 bases each). This CDR3 has 15 amino acids. V was trimmed by 11 bases and J by 0 bases, leaving 16 bases between them. Per germline, CDR1 MNHEY and CDR2 SVGAGI. The DNA for the CDR3 is TGTGCCTCTACCGGGGGCCACGCGAACACCGGGGAGCTGTTTTTT. Translating gives CASTGGHANTGELFF.